This T cell receptor beta chain was obtained from a study of OX40 agonist ivuxolimab in advanced cancers. Study-level background: Ivuxolimab was a fully human IgG2 agonistic monoclonal antibody targeting the costimulatory receptor OX40 (CD134). The paper describes the monotherapy dose-escalation part (N of about 50 patients) of the phase I trial of ivuxolimab. Among the approximately 50 dose-escalation patients, around 20 had hepatocellular carcinoma, approximately 15 melanoma, 9 renal cell carcinoma and 9 head and neck cancer. In the dose-escalation cohort, 70% to 85% of patients were male, and the mean age was 60 years with a range of roughly 20 to 80. Peripheral TCRbeta sequencing was intended to test whether TCR sequence diversity was altered and clonal T-cell expansion was caused by ivuxolimab. Patients were allowed to have had prior anti-PD-1, anti-PD-L1 or anti-CTLA-4 therapy, and approximately 40% of the dose-escalation patients had previously received checkpoint inhibitors. Intravenous ivuxolimab was administered to patients every 2 weeks at six dose levels: 0.01, 0.1, 0.3, 1.5, 3 and 10 mg/kg. Three dose-escalation patients achieved partial responses, one with hepatocellular carcinoma and two with cutaneous melanoma.

Patients with a history of autoimmune disease or receiving systemic immunosuppression were excluded from the trial. Peripheral blood for TCR sequencing was collected from all dose cohorts at baseline, on cycle 4 day 1, and on cycle 7 day 1. Samples were obtained from an open-label, multicenter, first-in-human phase I dose-escalation trial of ivuxolimab. Adults with locally advanced or metastatic melanoma, renal cell carcinoma, hepatocellular carcinoma or head and neck squamous cell carcinoma were enrolled in the trial. Before TCR sequencing, CD4+ T cells and CD8+ T cells were sorted from peripheral blood as separate populations. A note on this clone: Its antigen is still unknown. Nothing much larger sits one base from this clone, and base qualities are not available.

Genomic DNA was extracted from sorted cells for sequencing of the TCRbeta CDR3 region. The immunoSEQ Assay was used for sequencing of TCRbeta CDR3 regions. The clones in this table, taken by TCRdb from immuneACCESS, are in-frame only. Not every clone is retained; where verified, under half of the shortfall comes from an unresolved V gene, and the cause of the rest is unknown. Here the sample has approximately 43,000 clones; roughly 80% occur a single time. Under 3.5% of the sample lies in the top ten. Overall results and qualifications from the work: Antigen specificity was not determined for the clonally expanded peripheral T cells. On average, CD8+ T cells showed more expanded clones than CD4+ T cells after ivuxolimab. Clonal expansion of both CD4+ and CD8+ blood T cells was observed from baseline to week 6 at doses 0.1 to 3.0 mg/kg. Low levels of normalized T-cell clonal expansion were also seen in some patients who did not respond. In the 0.1-3.0 mg/kg groups, partial responders had among the lowest normalized peripheral clonal expansion, particularly in CD8+ T cells.

The source was CD4+ or CD8+ T cells sorted from blood, collected in a trial of the OX40 agonist ivuxolimab. The TCR sequence derives from an adult with an advanced solid tumor such as melanoma, head and neck, liver or kidney cancer.

The sequenced DNA: TGTGCCAGCAGCTTAACAGGGGTGTTAACACCCCTCCACTTT. Its product reads: CASSLTGVLTPLHF. In this chain, TRBV11-3 is recombined with TRBJ1-6; 7 nucleotides in the junction match TRBD1. The germline V gene supplies CDR1 SGHNT and CDR2 YENEEA. The CDR3 measures 14 amino acids from cysteine to phenylalanine. Only the CDR3 portion is preserved as DNA: 42 bases, with reading frame beginning at the first base. At the junction V is shortened by 2 bases and J by 11 bases; bases outside the gene matches: 6.